Sequencing of this T cell receptor (beta chain) was carried out in a study of tissue T cells after allogeneic stem cell transplantation. Study observations and caveats: Only a limited share of tissue TCRs appeared in blood or spleen. Across patients, clones rarely overlapped, yet motif clusters were shared tissue-specifically.

Germline CDR1 MNHDT, CDR2 YYDKIL. CDR3 length: 13 residues. With 4 bases clipped from V and 6 bases from J, the junction kept 2 bases outside the gene matches. Profiling relied on immunoSEQ multiplex PCR, and the TCRdb table lists in-frame clones only, not all of them. This table holds about 48,000 clones, roughly four fifths found once. This clone was seen more than once but under ten times. The target antigen is unknown. Gene names are mouse gene names. From the germline J gene comes the end of the CDR3, since the read stops 1 residue before it. Source material: sorted cells pooled from one or two spleens. This TCR came from a pool of C57BL/6 mice in good health. The gene calls are TRBV17 and TRBJ2-7; TRBD2 matches at 11 bases. CDR3 amino acids: CASSNWGGGEQYF. The DNA read from the CDR3 is TGTGCTAGCAGTAACTGGGGGGGCGGTGAACAGTAC. Full variable domain (remainder filled in from reference TRBV17 and TRBJ2-7): DTTVKQNPRYKLARVGKPVNLICSQTMNHDTMYWYQKKPNQAPKLLLFYYDKILNREADTFEKFQSSRPNNSFCSLYIGSAGLEYSAMYLCASSNWGGGEQYFGPGTRLTVL.